The T cell receptor beta chain under discussion was sequenced for a study of regulatory T cells in long-lasting Graves disease. Study-wide findings and caveats: Those with persistent disease had in common more public clonotypes (around 2,500) than new patients (approximately 990).

The time point denotes: persistent/refractory GD, antithyroid drugs over 5 years with positive TRAb. Preparation of the TCR library used RNA extracted from PBMCs. To make TCR beta libraries, researchers used iRepertoire HTBI primers and Arm-PCR of CDR3 regions. Each CDR3 protein is one row after TCRdb ran MiXCR on the multiplex PCR reads. The sample contains fewer than 400,000 distinct CDR3 sequences, around 21% of which appear only once. This clonotype was observed at least ten times. As yet, its antigen is unknown. The CDR3 spans 13 residues. V lost 3 bases and J 8 bases, leaving 11 bases between the germline ends.

The specimen comprised peripheral blood mononuclear cells (PBMCs), sampled when the disease was refractory, from a patient treated with antithyroid drugs. The V and J genes are TRBV12-3 or TRBV12-4 and TRBJ1-5; a weak D match, TRBD1 (6 bases). The source is a female donor with Graves disease. The CDR3 reads CASSFEGGEPQHF. CDR3 nucleotides: TGTGCCAGCAGTTTTGAAGGGGGTGAGCCCCAGCATTTT.